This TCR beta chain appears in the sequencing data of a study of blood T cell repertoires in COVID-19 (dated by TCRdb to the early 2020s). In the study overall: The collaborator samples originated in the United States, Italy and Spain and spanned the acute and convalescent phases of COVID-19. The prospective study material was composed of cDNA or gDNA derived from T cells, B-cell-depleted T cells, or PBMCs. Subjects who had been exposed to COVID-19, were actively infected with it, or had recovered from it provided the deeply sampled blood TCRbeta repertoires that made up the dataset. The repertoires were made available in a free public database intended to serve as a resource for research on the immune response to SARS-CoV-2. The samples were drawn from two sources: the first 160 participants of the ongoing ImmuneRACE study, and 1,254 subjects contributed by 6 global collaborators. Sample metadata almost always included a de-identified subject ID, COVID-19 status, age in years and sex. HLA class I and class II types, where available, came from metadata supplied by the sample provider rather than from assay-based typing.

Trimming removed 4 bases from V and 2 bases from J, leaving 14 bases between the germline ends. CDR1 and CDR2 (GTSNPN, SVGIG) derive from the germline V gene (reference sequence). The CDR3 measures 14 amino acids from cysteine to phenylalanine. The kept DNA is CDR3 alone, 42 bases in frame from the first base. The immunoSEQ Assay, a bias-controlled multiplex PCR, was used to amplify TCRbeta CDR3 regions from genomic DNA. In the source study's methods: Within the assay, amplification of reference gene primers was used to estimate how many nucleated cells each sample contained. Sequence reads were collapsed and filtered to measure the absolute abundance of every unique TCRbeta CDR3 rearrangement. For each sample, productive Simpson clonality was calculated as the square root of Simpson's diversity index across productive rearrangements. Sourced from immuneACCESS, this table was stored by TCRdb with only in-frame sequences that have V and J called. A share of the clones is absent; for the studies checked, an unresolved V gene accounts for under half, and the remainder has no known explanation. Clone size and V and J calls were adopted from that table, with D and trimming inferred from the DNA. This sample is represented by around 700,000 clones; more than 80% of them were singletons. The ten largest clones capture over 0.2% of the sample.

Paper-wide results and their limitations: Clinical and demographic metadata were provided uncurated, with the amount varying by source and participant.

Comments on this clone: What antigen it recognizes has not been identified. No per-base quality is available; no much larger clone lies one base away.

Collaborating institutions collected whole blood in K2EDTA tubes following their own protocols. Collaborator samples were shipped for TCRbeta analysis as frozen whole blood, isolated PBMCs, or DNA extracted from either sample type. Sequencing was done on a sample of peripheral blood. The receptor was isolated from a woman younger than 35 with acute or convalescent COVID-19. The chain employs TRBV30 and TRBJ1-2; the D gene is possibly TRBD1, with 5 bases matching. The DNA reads TGTGCCTGGACCCGGACATTCCTCAACTATGGCTACACCTTC. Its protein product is CAWTRTFLNYGYTF.